Sequencing of this T cell receptor beta chain was carried out in a study of blood T cell repertoires in COVID-19. Study-level information: Some COVID-19 samples were acute and others convalescent; all came from the United States, Italy and Spain. The analysed material was cDNA or gDNA that came from T cells, B-cell-depleted T cells, or PBMCs.

Germline V CDR1 and CDR2: SGHKS, YYEKEE (reference sequence). Trimming left V 2 bases short and J 1 base short, with 6 bases between. The length of the CDR3 is 14 residues. Profiled with immunoSEQ multiplex PCR; TCRdb holds only in-frame clones, not every one. This sample has some 140,000 clones, with about 79% found just once. V gene TRBV5-5 combines with J gene TRBJ1-4; the D gene is possibly TRBD1 (5 bases). The receptor was isolated from a woman aged 80 or over with acute or convalescent COVID-19. The specimen sequenced was peripheral blood. The CDR3 loop reads CASSLTGTNEKLFF. Written as DNA, the CDR3 is TGTGCCAGCAGCTTAACAGGAACTAATGAAAAACTGTTTTTT.